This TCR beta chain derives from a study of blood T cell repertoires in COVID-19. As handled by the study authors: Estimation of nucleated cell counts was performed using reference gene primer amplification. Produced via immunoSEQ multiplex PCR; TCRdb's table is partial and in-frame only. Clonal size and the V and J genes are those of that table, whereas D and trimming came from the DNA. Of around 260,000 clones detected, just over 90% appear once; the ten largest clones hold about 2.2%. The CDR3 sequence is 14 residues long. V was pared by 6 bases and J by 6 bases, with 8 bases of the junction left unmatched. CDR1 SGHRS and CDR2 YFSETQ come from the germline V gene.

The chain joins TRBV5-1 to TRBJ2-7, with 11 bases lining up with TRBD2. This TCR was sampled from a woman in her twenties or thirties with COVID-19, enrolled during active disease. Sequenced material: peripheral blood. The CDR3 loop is CASTETSGVLEQYF. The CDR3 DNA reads TGCGCCAGCACCGAGACTAGCGGGGTCCTCGAGCAGTACTTC.